This TCR beta chain appears in the sequencing data of a study of tumor-infiltrating lymphocytes in primary liver carcinoma. Study results and caveats: Only about 7-25% of top clones were detected in each of the five tumor regions. In tumor-adjacent and tumor-blood pairs, overlap was lower than in tumor region pairs.

Starting material for RNA and DNA co-extraction consisted of 20-30 mg of unsorted bulk tissue. At sampling, these chronic HBV carriers had received no treatment. Samples were taken from five separate regions (per tumor). Notes on this clonotype: What it binds is unknown. Compared with germline, one end of the junction differs, possibly owing to a read error.

CDR1 SGHAT and CDR2 FQNNGV come from the germline V gene. CDR3 size: 15 residues. TCR beta cDNA was prepared out of about 510 ng total RNA by means of a constant-region primer. Generation of the TCR beta libraries relied on three nested multiplex PCR rounds using slightly modified ARM-PCR. PCR rounds one and two used TRBV1-TRBV30 forward primers with a C-beta reverse primer for 10 cycles each. Each CDR3 protein is one row after TCRdb ran MiXCR on the multiplex PCR reads. The data show approximately 110,000 distinct CDR3 sequences, around 60% seen once. The receptor comes from a woman aged 55 to 70 with primary liver carcinoma and hepatitis B virus infection. J is TRBJ1-2 and V is TRBV11-2; D is uncertain. Input material: liver tumor tissue from sampling region 1. Subset: tumor region T1, superior pole. The CDR3 DNA sequence: TGTGCCAGCAGCTCACCCGCGACCGGCAACTATGGCTATACCTTC. Translation: CASSSPATGNYGYTF.